The 19 T cell receptor beta chains listed next were all sequenced from one sample in a study of T cells in tumors after PD-1 blockade. Assay used: immunoSEQ multiplex PCR; TCRdb lists only in-frame clones, some missing. The data contain approximately 45,000 clones, around 80% of them singletons. The sequences come from PBMCs, collected before anti-PD-1 therapy. The receptor set was obtained from a human donor with advanced basal cell or squamous cell carcinoma (not recorded which).

The chain is built from TRBV27 and TRBJ1-2; 7 nucleotides agree with TRBD1. The V and J ends lost 0 bases and 1 base, in that order; junction bases with no gene match: 2. This CDR3 has 15 residues. CDR1 is MNHEY, CDR2 SMNVEV, per germline (reference sequence). CDR3 nucleotides: TGTGCCAGCAGTTTATCTACAGGGGTTAACTATGGCTACACCTTC. The encoded protein is CASSLSTGVNYGYTF.

The V call is TRBV2, the J call TRBJ2-3; 11 bases are shared with TRBD2. This CDR3 has 17 residues. V was clipped by 3 bases and J by 0 bases; unmatched bases: 5. Germline loops: CDR1 SNHLY, CDR2 FYNNEI. Written as DNA, the CDR3 is TGTGCCAGCAGTGACCTTGGGACTAGCGGTAGCACAGATACGCAGTATTTT. Protein product: CASSDLGTSGSTDTQYF.

CDR3 amino acids: CASRPQLNYGYTF. In DNA form, the CDR3 reads TGTGCCAGCAGACCCCAACTTAACTATGGCTACACCTTC. The genes are TRBV7-9 and TRBJ1-2, with D uncertain. The CDR3 consists of 13 residues. CDR1 is SEHNR, CDR2 FQNEAQ, per germline (reference sequence). Trimming took off 6 bases at V and 1 base at J, with 9 bases between the two ends.

This clone was observed a few times. J is TRBJ2-7 and V is TRBV2, with 10 bases identical to TRBD2. CDR1 SNHLY and CDR2 FYNNEI come from the germline V gene. V shed 8 bases and J 5 bases; nucleotides not matched to a gene: 12. The CDR3 sequence is 15 residues long. The CDR3 sequence is CASLSQREGPHEQYF. In nucleotides, the CDR3 is TGTGCCAGCTTATCCCAGCGGGAGGGCCCCCACGAGCAGTACTTC. Full variable domain (rest looked up from reference TRBV2 and TRBJ2-7): EPEVTQTPSHQVTQMGQEVILRCVPISNHLYFYWYRQILGQKVEFLVSFYNNEISEKSEIFDDQFSVERPDGSNFTLKIRSTKLEDSAMYFCASLSQREGPHEQYFGPGTRLTVT.

This chain uses TRBV28 with TRBJ1-6, with TRBD1 as a possible D gene (5 bases). This CDR3 comprises 11 residues. Trimming took 7 bases from V and 8 from J, leaving 6 bases between them. CDR1 MDHEN and CDR2 SYDVKM come from the germline V gene. The CDR3 DNA follows: TGTGCCAGCAAAGGGGATTCACCCCTCCACTTT. This encodes CASKGDSPLHF. Based on the CDR3 plus reference TRBV28 and TRBJ1-6, the full variable domain is DVKVTQSSRYLVKRTGEKVFLECVQDMDHENMFWYRQDPGLGLRLIYFSYDVKMKEKGDIPEGYSVSREKKERFSLILESASTNQTSMYLCASKGDSPLHFGNGTRLTVT.

The chain combines TRBV11-3 with TRBJ1-4, with D possibly matching TRBD1 (5 bases). With 5 bases removed from V and 3 bases from J, the gap between germline ends came to 13 bases. CDR3 length: 15 residues. Germline V gene sequence: CDR1 SGHNT, CDR2 YENEEA. CDR3 region: CASSGSPGANEKLFF. The CDR3, as DNA: TGTGCCAGCAGCGGTAGTCCGGGGGCTAATGAAAAACTGTTTTTT.

This clone was observed once. J is TRBJ2-1 and V is TRBV6-5; 8 positions agree with TRBD2. V was clipped by 7 bases and J by 9 bases; unmatched bases: 14. CDR3 length equals 15 residues. Germline V gene data show CDR1 as MNHEY and CDR2 as SVGAGI. The CDR3 reads CASNPSRGAFSEQFF. CDR3 DNA: TGTGCCAGCAACCCTTCGCGGGGGGCATTTTCTGAGCAGTTCTTC.

The chain's CDR3 is CASSQGGGGLTDTQYF. The CDR3 DNA sequence: TGTGCCAGCAGCCAAGGAGGGGGGGGGCTTACAGATACGCAGTATTTT. J is TRBJ2-3 and V is TRBV3-1 (or the pseudogene TRBV3-2), with D possibly matching TRBD2 (7 bases). The germline gives CDR1 LGHDT, CDR2 YNNKEL (reference sequence). Trimming removed 1 base from V and 3 bases from J, with 14 bases in between. CDR3 length: 16 residues.

The chain employs TRBV6-2 or TRBV6-3 and TRBJ1-2, with D maybe TRBD1 (6 bases). The CDR3 is 15 residues long. The V and J ends lost 2 bases and 4 bases respectively, with 14 bases between them. Germline values: CDR1 MNHEY, CDR2 SVGEGT. This chain's CDR3 is CASSYIQGPGYGYTF. In DNA form, the CDR3 reads TGTGCCAGCAGTTACATTCAGGGGCCCGGCTATGGCTACACCTTC.

The rearrangement uses TRBV5-4 and TRBJ2-5, with 13 bases lining up with TRBD2. The trim removed 5 bases at V and 7 bases at J, leaving 11 bases unmatched. CDR3 length equals 16 residues. Germline V CDR1 and CDR2: SGHNT, YYREEE (reference sequence). CDR3 sequence reads: CASSYGLAGEGGTQYF. The DNA of the CDR3 is TGTGCCAGCAGTTACGGACTAGCGGGAGAGGGGGGGACCCAGTACTTC.

The V call is TRBV7-2, the J call TRBJ2-1; 12 nucleotides agree with TRBD1. The CDR3 is made up of 17 amino acids. Trimming cost V 6 bases and J 7 bases; bases outside gene matches: 13. The germline V gene encodes CDR1 SGHTA and CDR2 FQGNSA. This chain's CDR3 is CASSVVWGTGGYNEQFF. The DNA for the CDR3 is TGTGCCAGCAGTGTAGTATGGGGGACAGGGGGCTATAATGAGCAGTTCTTC.

The J gene is TRBJ2-1, the V gene TRBV4-1; 8 positions agree with TRBD2. Unmatched junction bases numbered 8, after V lost 4 bases and J lost 3 bases. The CDR3 is 16 residues long. In germline, CDR1 is MGHRA, CDR2 YSYEKL. The CDR3, as DNA: TGCGCCAGCAGCCCAACGGCGGGAGGTTACTACAATGAGCAGTTCTTC. Encoded protein: CASSPTAGGYYNEQFF.

The V gene is TRBV5-4, the J gene TRBJ1-2; the match to TRBD1 covers 12 bases. Germline V gene data show CDR1 as SGHNT and CDR2 as YYREEE (reference sequence). The CDR3 has 17 residues. The V gene end was trimmed by 3 bases and the J gene end by 9 bases; junction bases not matched to a gene: 15. DNA for the CDR3: TGTGCCAGCAGCTCGGGGACAGGGGGCCCTTCAGATCCGCGCTACACCTTC. Its translation is CASSSGTGGPSDPRYTF.

The genes are TRBV19 and TRBJ2-3; D uncertain. Between the trimmed V and J ends, which lost 6 bases and 1 base, there was a span of 17 bases. Germline V lookup: CDR1 LNHDA, CDR2 SQIVND (reference sequence). The CDR3 length is 16 residues. The CDR3 nucleotides read TGTGCCAGTAGGCCGGTTCCGGCGGTCGGCACAGATACGCAGTATTTT. Translated, it gives CASRPVPAVGTDTQYF.

This clone appeared a single time. The chain combines TRBV27 with TRBJ2-1, with no clear D. Germline V CDR1 and CDR2: MNHEY, SMNVEV (reference sequence). Trimming left V 4 bases short and J 9 bases short, with 7 bases between. CDR3 size: 11 residues. CDR3 coding DNA: TGTGCCAGCAGTTCTGGGTCTGAGCAGTTCTTC. This codes for CASSSGSEQFF.

The chain recombines TRBV7-8 with TRBJ1-2; TRBD1 is a possible D gene (5 bases). Between the trimmed V and J ends, which lost 1 base and 8 bases, there was a span of 14 bases. Germline V gene lookup returns CDR1 SGHVS and CDR2 FQNEAQ. CDR3 length: 14 amino acids. CDR3 region: CASSLVRSSGGYTF. CDR3 in DNA: TGTGCCAGCAGCTTAGTTAGGAGCTCAGGGGGCTACACCTTC.

V and J are TRBV3-1 (or the pseudogene TRBV3-2) and TRBJ2-7, with TRBD1 matching 8 bases. V lost 4 bases and J lost 2; bases outside the gene matches: 16. This CDR3 region has 18 residues. Germline CDR1 is LGHDT and CDR2 is YNNKEL (reference sequence). The CDR3 protein is CASSPRTGWENNPYEQYF. The CDR3 coding sequence is TGTGCCAGCAGCCCACGGACAGGGTGGGAGAATAACCCCTACGAGCAGTACTTC.

The gene calls are TRBV28 and TRBJ2-5, with 13 bases matching TRBD2. Trimming removed 9 bases from V and 2 bases from J; junction bases left unmatched: 9. The CDR3 has 16 amino acids. CDR1 is MDHEN and CDR2 is SYDVKM in the germline V gene. The CDR3 region has the DNA TGTGCCAGTATTAAGGGACTAGCGGGAATTCAAGAGACCCAGTACTTC. Translated, it gives CASIKGLAGIQETQYF.

The gene calls are TRBV5-1 and TRBJ2-1, with TRBD1 matching over 10 bases. The CDR3 is made up of 16 amino acids. With V trimmed by 4 bases and J by 8 bases, 12 bases remained unmatched. Germline V lookup: CDR1 SGHRS, CDR2 YFSETQ. CDR3 sequence reads: CASSADRGRFVDEQFF. Here the CDR3 DNA reads TGCGCCAGCAGCGCCGACAGGGGGCGTTTCGTGGATGAGCAGTTCTTC.